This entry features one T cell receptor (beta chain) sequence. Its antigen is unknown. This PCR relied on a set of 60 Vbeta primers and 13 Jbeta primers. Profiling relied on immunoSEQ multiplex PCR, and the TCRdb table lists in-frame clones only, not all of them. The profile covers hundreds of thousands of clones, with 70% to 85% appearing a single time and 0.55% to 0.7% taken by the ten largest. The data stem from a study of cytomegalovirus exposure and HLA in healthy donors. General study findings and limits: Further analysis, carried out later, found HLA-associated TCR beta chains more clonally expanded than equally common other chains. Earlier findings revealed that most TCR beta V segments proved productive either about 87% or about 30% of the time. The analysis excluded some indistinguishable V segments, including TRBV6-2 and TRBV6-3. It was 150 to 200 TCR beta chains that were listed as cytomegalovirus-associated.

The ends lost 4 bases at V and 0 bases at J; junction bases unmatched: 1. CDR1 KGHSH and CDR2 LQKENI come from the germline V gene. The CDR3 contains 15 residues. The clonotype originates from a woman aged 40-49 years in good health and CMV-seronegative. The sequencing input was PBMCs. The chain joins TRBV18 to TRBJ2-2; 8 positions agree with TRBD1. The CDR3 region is CASSRGQANTGELFF. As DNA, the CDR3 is TGTGCCAGCTCACGGGGACAGGCGAACACCGGGGAGCTGTTTTTT. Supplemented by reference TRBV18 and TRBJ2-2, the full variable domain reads NAGVMQNPRHLVRRRGQEARLRCSPMKGHSHVYWYRQLPEEGLKFMVYLQKENIIDESGMPKERFSAEFPKEGPSILRIQQVVRGDSAAYFCASSRGQANTGELFFGEGSRLTVL.